One and the same sample provided the 32 T cell receptor beta chains below, sequenced in a study of lymphopenia after photon versus proton radiotherapy. Here immunoSEQ multiplex PCR was the method, and the copy in TCRdb shows in-frame clones only, minus some. The repertoire consists of approximately 65,000 clones, with just over 90% occurring once and the leading ten covering about 3.1%. Sample: peripheral blood, taken from a patient treated with photon-based radiotherapy. The receptor source for this set is a woman in her 70s with pancreatic cancer.

The J gene is TRBJ2-2, the V gene TRBV10-3, with TRBD2 matching 10 bases. V shed 10 bases, J shed 6 bases, and the junction held 8 bases outside the gene matches. Looked up from germline, CDR1 is ENHRY and CDR2 is SYGVKD. The CDR3 covers 14 residues. For the CDR3, the DNA is TGTGCCACCGAAGCGGGAGGGCCCGCCGGGGAGCTGTTTTTT. Its protein is CATEAGGPAGELFF.

The chain carries TRBV19 and TRBJ2-7, with TRBD2 matching 15 bases. V lost 5 bases to trimming and J lost 6 bases; unmatched junction nucleotides: 5. Germline V CDR1 and CDR2: LNHDA, SQIVND (reference sequence). This CDR3 is 15 amino acids long. The CDR3 sequence is CASSPGTSGRLEQYF. CDR3 bases: TGTGCCAGTAGTCCCGGGACTAGCGGGAGGCTCGAGCAGTACTTC.

The CDR3 region is CASSLVEGTEAFF. CDR3 coding DNA: TGTGCCAGCAGCTTGGTCGAGGGCACTGAAGCTTTCTTT. This chain links TRBV5-5 with TRBJ1-1, with D hard to call. The CDR3 length is 13 residues. Between the trimmed V and J ends, which lost 0 bases and 4 bases, there was a span of 7 bases. Germline V gene data show CDR1 as SGHKS and CDR2 as YYEKEE (reference sequence).

CDR3 protein: CSYKGQGGASGSTDTQYF. The CDR3 region has the DNA TGCAGCTATAAGGGACAGGGTGGGGCTAGCGGGAGCACAGATACGCAGTATTTT. The V gene is TRBV29-1, the J gene TRBJ2-3, with D possibly being TRBD1 (9 bases). The CDR3 consists of 18 residues. CDR1 is SQVTM and CDR2 is ANQGSEA in the germline V gene. V dropped 8 bases and J dropped 0 bases, with 27 bases sitting between them.

The gene calls are TRBV27 and TRBJ2-7, with 8 bases identical to TRBD2. After removal of 7 bases from V and 5 bases from J, the junction contained 16 bases not matched to a gene. The CDR3 has 16 residues. From germline, CDR1 is MNHEY and CDR2 SMNVEV (reference sequence). The chain's CDR3 is CASKGLAGGAPDEQYF. Here the CDR3 DNA reads TGTGCCAGCAAGGGTTTGGCGGGAGGCGCCCCCGACGAGCAGTACTTC.

The genes are TRBV18 and TRBJ1-4; 7 bases map to TRBD1. V shed 4 bases, J shed 5 bases, and the junction held 7 bases outside the gene matches. This CDR3 region has 15 residues. Germline loops: CDR1 KGHSH, CDR2 LQKENI. CDR3 residues: CASSQGGQRNEKLFF. The CDR3 DNA follows: TGTGCCAGCTCACAGGGGGGACAGCGGAATGAAAAACTGTTTTTT.

The chain has TRBV28 and TRBJ2-7; D ambiguous. Looked up from germline, CDR1 is MDHEN and CDR2 is SYDVKM. The CDR3 length is 12 residues. V gave up 4 bases and J gave up 3 bases, with 7 bases separating them. CDR3 in amino acids: CASSSRIYEQYF. In DNA form, the CDR3 reads TGTGCCAGCAGTTCCCGTATCTACGAGCAGTACTTC. Supplemented by reference TRBV28 and TRBJ2-7, the full variable domain reads DVKVTQSSRYLVKRTGEKVFLECVQDMDHENMFWYRQDPGLGLRLIYFSYDVKMKEKGDIPEGYSVSREKKERFSLILESASTNQTSMYLCASSSRIYEQYFGPGTRLTVT.

The chain joins TRBV28 to TRBJ1-5, with no clear D. From germline, CDR1 is MDHEN and CDR2 SYDVKM. Trimming removed 3 bases from V and 2 bases from J, with 14 bases in between. The CDR3 has 16 residues. Written as DNA, the CDR3 is TGTGCCAGCAGTTTTCAGGCGGGTACAGGCAATCAGCCCCAGCATTTT. Residues: CASSFQAGTGNQPQHF.

V gene TRBV4-2 combines with J gene TRBJ2-1; D may match TRBD1 or TRBD2 (5 bases each). The CDR3 sequence is 16 residues long. V lost 3 bases to trimming and J lost 8 bases, with 20 bases between them. In germline, CDR1 is LGHNA, CDR2 YNFKEQ. The DNA for the CDR3 is TGTGCCAGCAGCCATTCCGGGACCGGCTCCCTCGATGAGCAGTTCTTC. It translates to CASSHSGTGSLDEQFF.

This sequence joins TRBV5-6 and TRBJ1-3; D ambiguous. The CDR3 has 15 amino acids. Trimming shortened V by 4 bases and J by 3 bases, and 14 bases separated the two germline ends. Germline loops: CDR1 SGHDT, CDR2 YYEEEE. The CDR3 spells CASSVGRTLGNTIYF. In nucleotides, the CDR3 is TGTGCCAGCAGCGTCGGACGTACCCTTGGAAACACCATATATTTT.

CDR3 amino acids: CASSPDAASYEQYF. The CDR3 DNA is TGCGCCAGCAGTCCCGATGCCGCGTCCTACGAGCAGTACTTC. The chain is built from TRBV5-1 and TRBJ2-5; D ambiguous. TRBJ2-7 matches the DNA end more closely, so the J call is doubtful. This CDR3 has 14 residues. Germline V lookup: CDR1 SGHRS, CDR2 YFSETQ.

A single count supports this clone. The rearrangement uses TRBV29-1 and TRBJ2-4; D remains unclear. The V gene lost 7 bases and the J gene lost 6 bases, with 10 bases spanning the gap. Germline loops: CDR1 SQVTM, CDR2 ANQGSEA. The CDR3 loop spans 11 amino acids. This CDR3 is CSAPDGNIQYF. CDR3 sequence (DNA): TGCAGCGCCCCGGACGGAAACATTCAGTACTTC.

J is TRBJ2-3 and V is TRBV6-5; 8 positions match TRBD1. This CDR3 contains 14 residues. Germline-derived CDR1 and CDR2 are MNHEY and SVGAGI. Trimming cost V 6 bases and J 6 bases; bases outside gene matches: 8. The CDR3 sequence is CASRAQGVRDTQYF. Written as DNA, the CDR3 is TGTGCCAGCAGGGCACAGGGGGTCAGGGATACGCAGTATTTT.

A note on this clone: The junction does not match germline at one end; this may be a read error. The chain is built from TRBV27 and TRBJ1-1; TRBD1 agrees at 7 bases. CDR1 MNHEY and CDR2 SMNVEV come from the germline V gene (reference sequence). The CDR3 sequence is 14 residues long. The DNA for the CDR3 is TGTGCCACCAGTCTGAGGGGGCGGGTCACTGAAGCTTTCTTT. Translated, it gives CATSLRGRVTEAFF.

The rearrangement links TRBV5-1 to TRBJ2-4; TRBD2 matches 9 bases. CDR3 length equals 15 residues. The germline gives CDR1 SGHRS, CDR2 YFSETQ. V lost 4 bases, J lost 5 bases, and 7 bases stayed unmatched. The DNA of the CDR3 is TGCGCCAGCAGCGCAAGTATAGCGGGAGAAAACATTCAGTACTTC. Amino acid sequence: CASSASIAGENIQYF.

The gene calls are TRBV6-5 and TRBJ2-5; D unresolved. The V and J ends lost 0 bases and 0 bases respectively, with 8 bases between them. The CDR3 extends over 15 amino acids. Germline CDR1 MNHEY, CDR2 SVGAGI. Written as DNA, the CDR3 is TGTGCCAGCAGTTACTCGGTGGGAAACCAAGAGACCCAGTACTTC. It encodes CASSYSVGNQETQYF.

The J gene is TRBJ2-7, the V gene TRBV19; D is possibly TRBD1 (5 bases). This CDR3 has 14 amino acids. V was shortened by 1 base and J by 4 bases, with 11 bases between the two germline ends. CDR1 is LNHDA, CDR2 SQIVND, per germline (reference sequence). The CDR3: CASSIAGREYEQYF. Here the CDR3 DNA reads TGTGCCAGTAGTATAGCGGGCAGGGAATACGAGCAGTACTTC.

This chain connects TRBV27 to TRBJ2-3; 10 positions agree with TRBD2. The V segment lost 3 bases and the J segment 9 bases; nucleotides outside the gene matches: 6. Per germline, CDR1 MNHEY and CDR2 SMNVEV (reference sequence). CDR3 length: 14 amino acids. Here the CDR3 reads CASSFDLAGDTQYF. DNA of the CDR3: TGTGCCAGCAGTTTTGACCTAGCGGGAGACACGCAGTATTTT.

The chain recombines TRBV4-1 with TRBJ1-2; 10 bases line up with TRBD1. V lost 0 bases, J lost 7 bases, and 14 bases stayed unmatched. Germline V gives CDR1 MGHRA, CDR2 YSYEKL. The length of the CDR3 is 18 residues. CDR3: CASSQERATGGAEIGYTF. The CDR3, as DNA: TGCGCCAGCAGCCAAGAACGGGCGACAGGGGGCGCCGAAATTGGCTACACCTTC.

V gene TRBV9 combines with J gene TRBJ1-2; possibly TRBD1 for D (6 bases). V lost 4 bases, J lost 3 bases, and 19 bases lay in between. Per germline, CDR1 SGDLS and CDR2 YYNGEE. CDR3 size: 16 residues. The chain's CDR3 is CASSPQGTTSYYGYTF. CDR3 nucleotides: TGTGCCAGCAGCCCCCAAGGGACAACCTCTTACTATGGCTACACCTTC.

This sequence joins TRBV5-1 and TRBJ2-7; D gene uncertain. Germline V gives CDR1 SGHRS, CDR2 YFSETQ. This CDR3 region has 16 residues. V was cut by 1 base and J by 4 bases, with 18 bases left in between. The CDR3, as DNA: TGCGCCAGCAGCTTGTCCGAGGTCGATCAATCTTACGAGCAGTACTTC. Protein sequence: CASSLSEVDQSYEQYF.

The chain combines TRBV28 with TRBJ2-7; TRBD2 matches 12 bases. CDR1 and CDR2 from the germline V gene are MDHEN and SYDVKM. The CDR3 covers 15 residues. After removal of 6 bases from V and 3 bases from J, the junction contained 6 bases not matched to a gene. The CDR3 nucleotides read TGTGCCAGCAGACAGACTAGCGGGAGAGTCTACGAGCAGTACTTC. Amino acids: CASRQTSGRVYEQYF.

The CDR3 region is CASSYLSGYNEQFF. CDR3 coding DNA: TGTGCCAGCAGTTATCTTAGCGGATACAATGAGCAGTTCTTC. V and J are TRBV6-5 and TRBJ2-1; TRBD2 might be the D (6 bases). V was clipped by 3 bases and J by 4 bases, with 10 bases between them. Germline V lookup: CDR1 MNHEY, CDR2 SVGAGI. The CDR3 consists of 14 residues.

The chain carries TRBV4-3 and TRBJ2-1, with D perhaps given as TRBD1 or TRBD2 (6 bases each). The germline V and J ends were trimmed by 0 bases and 3 bases, with 18 bases remaining between them. CDR1 and CDR2 (germline): LGHNA, YSLEER. The CDR3 consists of 18 residues. The CDR3 spells CASSQDLGRGARYNEQFF. In DNA form, the CDR3 reads TGCGCCAGCAGCCAAGATCTAGGTAGGGGGGCCCGCTACAATGAGCAGTTCTTC.

The V and J genes are TRBV7-2 and TRBJ2-1, with D perhaps matching TRBD1 (6 bases). With 5 bases removed from V and 10 bases from J, the gap between germline ends came to 15 bases. This CDR3 is 13 amino acids long. Germline CDR1 is SGHTA and CDR2 is FQGNSA. The DNA for the CDR3 is TGTGCCAGCAGCCCGCCCCAGGGGACAGAGCAGTTCTTC. Protein sequence: CASSPPQGTEQFF.

The gene calls are TRBV7-2 and TRBJ2-7, with D hard to call. V lost 1 base to trimming and J lost 2 bases, with 15 bases between them. Germline V gene data show CDR1 as SGHTA and CDR2 as FQGNSA. There are 16 residues in the CDR3. This CDR3 is CASSLVPTSAPYEQYF. CDR3 bases: TGTGCCAGCAGCTTAGTTCCTACCTCGGCACCCTACGAGCAGTACTTC.

This chain uses TRBV5-1 with TRBJ2-7; 8 bases map to TRBD2. V dropped 0 bases and J dropped 1; count of bases not matched to a gene: 6. From germline, CDR1 is SGHRS and CDR2 YFSETQ. The CDR3 spans 16 residues. CDR3 sequence (DNA): TGCGCCAGCAGCTTGGGTTCGCGGGAGGAATCCTACGAGCAGTACTTC. Residues: CASSLGSREESYEQYF.

The chain links TRBV28 to TRBJ1-5; D is unresolved. From germline, CDR1 is MDHEN and CDR2 SYDVKM. This CDR3 region has 13 residues. The germline V and J ends were trimmed by 7 bases and 6 bases, with 13 bases remaining between them. CDR3 amino acids: CASIPAARQPQHF. The DNA of the CDR3 is TGTGCCAGCATCCCCGCTGCGCGTCAGCCCCAGCATTTT. The entire variable domain, with the rest obtained from reference TRBV28 and TRBJ1-5, is as follows: DVKVTQSSRYLVKRTGEKVFLECVQDMDHENMFWYRQDPGLGLRLIYFSYDVKMKEKGDIPEGYSVSREKKERFSLILESASTNQTSMYLCASIPAARQPQHFGDGTRLSIL.

The chain has TRBV28 and TRBJ2-2; D gene uncertain. Between the trimmed V and J ends, which lost 4 bases and 8 bases, there was a span of 20 bases. Germline V CDR1 and CDR2: MDHEN, SYDVKM. The CDR3 consists of 16 residues. The CDR3 sequence is CASSSGRNRLAGELFF. DNA for the CDR3: TGTGCCAGCAGTTCCGGACGGAACCGATTGGCAGGGGAGCTGTTTTTT.

The chain has TRBV4-2 and TRBJ2-5; D unresolved. Trimming took off 0 bases at V and 7 bases at J, with 9 bases between the two ends. The germline V gene has CDR1 LGHNA and CDR2 YNFKEQ. This CDR3 has 13 amino acids. The CDR3 region is CASSQDLSGTQYF. The CDR3 DNA is TGTGCCAGCAGCCAAGACCTTTCGGGGACCCAGTACTTC.

The V and J genes are TRBV19 and TRBJ2-1; 7 positions match TRBD1. This CDR3 has 14 residues. CDR1 and CDR2 (germline): LNHDA, SQIVND (reference sequence). After removal of 4 bases from V and 0 bases from J, the junction contained 0 bases not matched to a gene. CDR3 DNA sequence: TGTGCCAGTAGTAGGGACAGCTCCTACAATGAGCAGTTCTTC. This translates into CASSRDSSYNEQFF.

This rearrangement joins TRBV27 to TRBJ1-2; no firm D call. This CDR3 is built from 13 residues. The germline V gene has CDR1 MNHEY and CDR2 SMNVEV (reference sequence). Trimming cost V 3 bases and J 0 bases, with 5 bases left between them. The CDR3 DNA sequence: TGTGCCAGCAGTTTCTCACCTAACTATGGCTACACCTTC. Translation gives CASSFSPNYGYTF.